This is a list of T cell receptor beta chains from one sample in a study of human T cells and chemical hapten exposure. From the RACE reads, TCRdb called clonotypes with MiXCR, one entry per CDR3 protein. The sample has 180,000 or so distinct CDR3 sequences, 13% to 15% seen once. Sequencing used whole blood, obtained in connection with sensitization to the hapten diphenylcyclopropenone (DPC). The receptors were gathered from a woman in her thirties with alopecia areata. Some clones in this sample may be carry-over from other donors' samples. Each CDR3 is given with its conserved first and last residue. D genes are given only for firm matches. Clone size is stated in some rows and not others, as once, few, many or a class when expanded.

d_call	v_call	j_call	clone_size	cdr3_nt	cdr3_aa
NA	TRBV12-3/TRBV12-4	TRBJ1-3	many	TGTGCCAGCAGTTTAAGGTTCGTTCGCTCTGGAAACACCATATATTTT	CASSLRFVRSGNTIYF
NA	TRBV7-2	TRBJ1-3	many	TGTGCCAGCAGCTTAGGCGGGGCCTCTGGAAACACCATATATTTT	CASSLGGASGNTIYF
NA	TRBV7-2	TRBJ1-2	few	TGTGCCAGCAGCTTAGGGGAGGGCTATGGCTACACCTTC	CASSLGEGYGYTF
TRBD1	TRBV7-9	TRBJ2-1	many	TGTGCCAGCAGCCCCCGGACAGGGTTAATTTCCTACAATGAGCAGTTCTTC	CASSPRTGLISYNEQFF
TRBD2	TRBV20-1	TRBJ2-5	NA	TGCAGTGCTAGTGGGCTAGCGGGCAAAGAGACCCAGTACTTC	CSASGLAGKETQYF
NA	TRBV3-1	TRBJ1-2	NA	TGTGCCAGCAGCCACCGCCGGGGCAACTATGGCTACACCTTC	CASSHRRGNYGYTF
NA	TRBV15	TRBJ1-2	few	TGTGCCACCAGTCCCTTAACAGGCCGATCCCGAAGAGCTGGCTACACCTTC	CATSPLTGRSRRAGYTF
TRBD1	TRBV7-9	TRBJ2-5	NA	TGTGCCAGCAGCTGGGGGACAGGGCGGGAGACCCAGTACTTC	CASSWGTGRETQYF
NA	TRBV7-8	TRBJ2-7	many	TGTGCCAGCAGCCCCGGCAGGATCTCCTACGAGCAGTACTTC	CASSPGRISYEQYF
NA	TRBV5-4	TRBJ1-1	NA	TGTGCCAGCAGCTCCGATCTTGCATCCAACACTGAAGCTTTCTTT	CASSSDLASNTEAFF
NA	TRBV12-3/TRBV12-4	TRBJ1-2	NA	TGTGCCAGCACCAGAACCGGGGACTATGGCTACACCTTC	CASTRTGDYGYTF
TRBD2	TRBV20-1	TRBJ2-5	NA	TGCAGTGCTAGAGTGGGGACTAGCGATGAGACCCAGTACTTC	CSARVGTSDETQYF
NA	TRBV7-6	TRBJ2-1	few	TGTGCCAGCAGCTTAGTGCTCGGAGCGCACTCCTACAATGAGCAGTTCTTC	CASSLVLGAHSYNEQFF
TRBD1	TRBV20-1	TRBJ1-2	few	TGCAGTGCTCAAAGACAGGGGAACTATGGCTACACCTTC	CSAQRQGNYGYTF
NA	TRBV28	TRBJ2-1	few	TGTGCCAGCACCACCTACAATGAGCAGTTCTTC	CASTTYNEQFF
TRBD1	TRBV10-3	TRBJ1-1	NA	TGTGCCATCAGTGGGACAGGCGGGAACACTGAAGCTTTCTTT	CAISGTGGNTEAFF
TRBD1	TRBV15	TRBJ1-5	NA	TGTGCCACCAGCAAGATAAAGGGACAGGGCAATCAGCCCCAGCATTTT	CATSKIKGQGNQPQHF
NA	TRBV10-3	TRBJ1-1	NA	TGTGCCATCAGTTCAGACGGTGGGGGTGACACTGAAGCTTTCTTT	CAISSDGGGDTEAFF